There are many counts of the clone carrying this T cell receptor (beta chain). What it recognizes is unknown. This entry is derived from a study of human T cells and chemical hapten exposure. Findings and limits, study-wide: Once DPC sensitization occurred, TCRs above 1 in 1000 frequency showed no change.

Trimming pared 2 bases from V and 0 bases from J, leaving 11 bases between. This CDR3 is 15 amino acids long. Germline-derived CDR1 and CDR2 are MNHEY and SVGEGT. Time point: patch test 2, 6 weeks after DPC sensitization. As to treatment: therapeutic diphenylcyclopropenone sensitization with weekly scalp DPC. In the source study's methods: Sequenced samples showed a median of around 100,000 TCRs each, with counts running from around 24,000 to 710,000. TCRdb re-called the RACE reads through MiXCR, storing one row per CDR3 protein. These V and J calls derive from TCRdb rather than the authors' analysis. This repertoire shows some 71,000 distinct CDR3 sequences, around a tenth found once; its top ten account for around 7.3%.

Source: whole blood, taken in connection with sensitization to the hapten diphenylcyclopropenone (DPC). This TCR was recovered from a woman aged 50 to 60 with alopecia areata. Some clones in this sample may be carry-over from other donors' samples. The genes are TRBV6-2 or TRBV6-3 and TRBJ2-7; D might be TRBD2 (6 bases). The CDR3 loop is CASSYTMGGSYEQYF. The CDR3 DNA reads TGTGCCAGCAGTTACACTATGGGAGGCTCCTACGAGCAGTACTTC.